This T cell receptor beta chain was obtained from a study of shared clonotypes between healthy human individuals. Generated by immunoSEQ multiplex PCR, the TCRdb table keeps only in-frame clones and is missing some. The sample lists some 1,400,000 clones; roughly 96% were seen once. The CDR3 totals 16 residues. Germline CDR1 is SGHRS and CDR2 is YFSETQ. Trimming removed 6 bases from V and 0 bases from J; junction bases left unmatched: 7. The specimen sequenced was naive CD4+ T cells sorted from blood. Subset noted: CD45RA+ positively selected. The chain couples TRBV5-1 to TRBJ2-3, with 10 bases lining up with TRBD2. The receptor was derived from a man younger than 45 in good health. CDR3 sequence (DNA): TGCGCCAGCAACCTAGCGGGAGTAGGTAGCACAGATACGCAGTATTTT. Translated: CASNLAGVGSTDTQYF.